This is a list of T cell receptor beta chains from one sample in a study of beta chain features in type 1 diabetes. Using immunoSEQ multiplex PCR, the repertoire was profiled, and TCRdb retains in-frame clones only, with some absent. The sample records around 430,000 clones, over 25% being singletons. Sequencing was carried out using naive CD4+ T cells from blood. The origin of the receptors is a man between 18 and 29 years old in good health. The CDR3 runs from the conserved cysteine through the conserved F or W. The D gene is left open where the match is weak.

D gene,J gene,V gene,CDR3 protein
TRBD2,TRBJ2-1,TRBV5-1,CASSGEAAGGEQFF
NA,TRBJ1-1,TRBV14,CASSQARPDGEAFF
TRBD1,TRBJ2-3,TRBV18,CASSFLGQATDTQYF
NA,TRBJ2-3,TRBV4-1,CASSPWISTDTQYF
TRBD2,TRBJ2-5,TRBV29-1,CSGRLAAETQYF
NA,TRBJ2-2,TRBV7-9,CASSREKRYTGELFF
TRBD1,TRBJ2-7,TRBV29-1,CSAGTGAPYEQYF
NA,TRBJ2-3,TRBV15,CATSRDPGQVTDTQYF
NA,TRBJ2-1,TRBV7-2,CASSLAGTAHNEQFF
NA,TRBJ1-2,TRBV30,CAWSGSPNYGYTF
NA,TRBJ2-7,TRBV28,CASSSQWGGSYEQYF
TRBD2,TRBJ2-3,TRBV4-2,CASSQVPSGRGADTQYF
NA,TRBJ2-5,TRBV18,CASSPLDSQETQYF
NA,TRBJ2-5,TRBV28,CAIFEETQYF
TRBD2,TRBJ2-7,TRBV5-1,CASSLSSGGTSTYEQYF
TRBD1,TRBJ2-1,TRBV30,CAWGTDSSYNEQFF
NA,TRBJ2-3,TRBV15,CATSRVSTDTQYF